The T cell receptor (beta chain) under discussion was sequenced for a study of shared clonotypes between healthy human individuals. Study observations and caveats: Compared with memory subsets, naive subsets generally had larger estimated richness.

The germline V gene encodes CDR1 MGHRA and CDR2 YSYEKL. The CDR3 is 17 residues long. V lost 2 bases to trimming and J lost 1 base; unmatched junction nucleotides: 7. Naive CD8 cells lacked CD45RO and underwent positive selection for CCR7, leaving out terminally differentiated effector memory CD45RA+ cells. This clone is a singleton in its sample. Antigen: not known. TCRdb's copy holds only in-frame clones and misses some; the assay was immunoSEQ multiplex PCR. This table has about 2.1 million clones, about 92% appearing once. The chain links TRBV4-1 to TRBJ2-7, with 11 bases matching TRBD1. This TCR was sampled from a man younger than 30 in good health. Some clones in this sample may be carry-over from other donors' samples. The sample taken for sequencing was naive CD8+ T cells from PBMCs. The CDR3 DNA sequence: TGCGCCAGCAGCCAAAGGGACAGGGGGTCTCTTTCCTACGAGCAGTACTTC. Translated: CASSQRDRGSLSYEQYF.